Below are 28 T cell receptor beta chains sequenced from a single sample in a study of blood T cell repertoires in COVID-19. Data came from immunoSEQ multiplex PCR; TCRdb stores just in-frame clones and leaves some out. The data contain fewer than 450,000 clones, approximately 89% of them singletons. Sequencing was performed on peripheral blood. Receptors originate from a woman between 45 and 60 years old with COVID-19, enrolled during active disease.

The chain is built from TRBV4-1 and TRBJ2-1; 9 bases line up with TRBD2. V dropped 6 bases and J dropped 4; count of bases not matched to a gene: 7. Germline V gene sequence: CDR1 MGHRA, CDR2 YSYEKL. The CDR3 runs 15 residues. The CDR3 DNA is TGCGCCAGCAGAAATAGCGGGGGCCTTTACAATGAGCAGTTCTTC. Protein sequence: CASRNSGGLYNEQFF.

The chain carries TRBV21-1 and TRBJ1-4; the DNA was not compared with TRBD1, the D call given in the table. TRBV21-1 is shown as a pseudogene. This CDR3 is built from 16 residues. CDR3 sequence reads: CASSKEEAGVLEKLFF. CDR3 coding DNA: TGTGCCAGCAGCAAAGAGGAGGCAGGGGTCCTTGAAAAACTGTTTTTT.

The V call is TRBV24-1, the J call TRBJ2-3; D perhaps matches TRBD1 (7 bases). The CDR3 spans 18 residues. The germline gives CDR1 KGHDR, CDR2 SFDVKD. The V end lost 4 bases, the J end lost 2 bases, and 21 bases lay between the germline ends. This CDR3 is CATSDPSFTGEDTDTQYF. DNA of the CDR3: TGTGCCACCAGTGACCCCTCCTTCACAGGGGAGGACACAGATACGCAGTATTTT.

This chain joins TRBV30 and TRBJ1-5, with D maybe TRBD1 (5 bases). V lost 0 bases, J lost 9 bases, and 15 bases lay in between. The CDR3 extends over 14 amino acids. Germline CDR1 reads GTSNPN; CDR2 reads SVGIG (reference sequence). The CDR3 nucleotides are TGTGCCTGGAGTGTGCAGGGCCCTTGGGGGCCCCAGCATTTT. Amino acids: CAWSVQGPWGPQHF.

V is TRBV5-6 and J is TRBJ1-2; D possibly corresponds to TRBD1 (5 bases). CDR1 and CDR2 from the germline V gene are SGHDT and YYEEEE. The V and J ends lost 4 bases and 0 bases respectively, with 10 bases between them. CDR3 length: 14 residues. Written as DNA, the CDR3 is TGTGCCAGCAGCGTAGGGGAAGCTAACTATGGCTACACCTTC. This sequence encodes CASSVGEANYGYTF.

The chain links TRBV4-1 to TRBJ2-3; TRBD2 is a possible D gene (6 bases). This CDR3 contains 17 residues. Trimming took 4 bases from V and 3 from J, leaving 20 bases between them. The V gene's germline CDR1 is MGHRA and CDR2 YSYEKL. The CDR3 is CASSPFDGGKGTDTQYF. Here the CDR3 DNA reads TGCGCCAGCAGCCCATTCGATGGAGGGAAGGGGACAGATACGCAGTATTTT.

Turning to this clone: Different DNA sequences within this sample yield the same CDR3. The V call is TRBV7-9, the J call TRBJ1-5; no firm D call. The CDR3 runs to 14 residues. Per the germline V gene, CDR1 is SEHNR and CDR2 is FQNEAQ (reference sequence). Trimming took off 5 bases at V and 1 base at J, with 9 bases between the two ends. The CDR3 is CASSRTGSNQPQHF. DNA of the CDR3: TGTGCCAGCAGCCGGACGGGGAGCAATCAGCCCCAGCATTTT. The whole variable domain, filled in from reference TRBV7-9 and TRBJ1-5, reads DTGVSQNPRHKITKRGQNVTFRCDPISEHNRLYWYRQTLGQGPEFLTYFQNEAQLEKSRLLSDRFSAERPKGSFSTLEIQRTEQGDSAMYLCASSRTGSNQPQHFGDGTRLSIL.

The rearrangement joins TRBV2 to TRBJ1-6, with TRBD1 matching over 8 bases. Looked up from germline, CDR1 is SNHLY and CDR2 is FYNNEI. Losses at the gene ends were 6 bases for V and 9 bases for J; bases not matched to a gene: 10. This CDR3 region has 15 residues. CDR3 in amino acids: CASSTMDRDGSPLHF. CDR3 DNA sequence: TGTGCCAGCAGCACGATGGACAGGGATGGTTCACCCCTCCACTTT. Variable domain in full (rest from reference TRBV2 and TRBJ1-6): EPEVTQTPSHQVTQMGQEVILRCVPISNHLYFYWYRQILGQKVEFLVSFYNNEISEKSEIFDDQFSVERPDGSNFTLKIRSTKLEDSAMYFCASSTMDRDGSPLHFGNGTRLTVT.

As for this clone: At one boundary the junction diverges from the germline segment, which might be a read error. This chain links TRBV10-3 with TRBJ1-1; D gene uncertain. The germline V gene has CDR1 ENHRY and CDR2 SYGVKD. This CDR3 spans 15 amino acids. CDR3 nucleotide sequence: TGTGCCATCAGTGAGTTGGGCCTAAGGAACGCTGAAGCTTTCTTT. Amino acid sequence: CAISELGLRNAEAFF.

This chain connects TRBV4-1 to TRBJ2-7; 12 bases align to TRBD2. Losses at the gene ends were 3 bases for V and 1 base for J; bases not matched to a gene: 4. The CDR3 is made up of 16 amino acids. Germline loops: CDR1 MGHRA, CDR2 YSYEKL. CDR3 sequence: CASSQGLAGLSYEQYF. The CDR3 region has the DNA TGCGCCAGCAGCCAGGGACTAGCGGGTTTGTCCTACGAGCAGTACTTC.

The chain recombines TRBV9 with TRBJ2-5, with D possibly TRBD1 on 6 matching bases. This CDR3 spans 14 amino acids. Germline lookup yields CDR1 SGDLS and CDR2 YYNGEE. The germline V and J ends were trimmed by 3 bases and 5 bases, with 14 bases remaining between them. The CDR3 is CASSEQGRRETQYF. The CDR3 nucleotides read TGTGCCAGCAGCGAACAGGGTAGGCGCGAGACCCAGTACTTC.

The chain recombines TRBV19 with TRBJ2-4, with D perhaps matching TRBD2 (5 bases). V was shortened by 5 bases and J by 1 base, with 12 bases between the two germline ends. In germline, CDR1 is LNHDA, CDR2 SQIVND (reference sequence). This CDR3 comprises 15 residues. The CDR3 coding sequence is TGTGCCAGTAGTCGTTCCTCGGGGGCCAAAAACATTCAGTACTTC. Translation: CASSRSSGAKNIQYF.

This rearrangement joins TRBV5-6 to TRBJ2-2, with D perhaps matching TRBD2 (6 bases). Trimming took 0 bases from V and 3 from J, leaving 15 bases between them. The length of the CDR3 is 17 residues. The V gene's germline CDR1 is SGHDT and CDR2 YYEEEE. The CDR3 protein is CASSLVGSTGDTGELFF. As DNA, the CDR3 is TGTGCCAGCAGCTTGGTGGGTTCCACGGGGGACACCGGGGAGCTGTTTTTT.

The rearrangement links TRBV9 to TRBJ2-5; 9 bases fit TRBD2. Trimming took 3 bases from V and 0 from J; bases not matched to a gene: 3. Germline CDR1 is SGDLS and CDR2 is YYNGEE. CDR3 length equals 15 residues. The CDR3: CASSERGAYQETQYF. CDR3 DNA sequence: TGTGCCAGCAGCGAGCGGGGGGCCTACCAAGAGACCCAGTACTTC.

The chain is built from TRBV6-5 and TRBJ1-1; D call uncertain. Germline lookup yields CDR1 MNHEY and CDR2 SVGAGI. V shed 7 bases and J shed 7 bases, with 19 bases lying between them. CDR3 length: 14 amino acids. Here the CDR3 reads CASKAGSYSLEAFF. Written as DNA, the CDR3 is TGTGCCAGCAAGGCTGGGTCATACAGCCTTGAAGCTTTCTTT.

V gene TRBV13 combines with J gene TRBJ1-4, with D maybe TRBD1 (5 bases). This CDR3 is 14 amino acids long. Trimming pared 5 bases from V and 12 bases from J, leaving 19 bases between. The germline V gene has CDR1 PRHDT and CDR2 FYEKMQ (reference sequence). For the CDR3, the DNA is TGTGCCAGCAGCGCGGGGAGGGGAATTTTGGAACTGTTTTTT. Protein product: CASSAGRGILELFF. The whole variable domain, filled in from reference TRBV13 and TRBJ1-4, reads AAGVIQSPRHLIKEKRETATLKCYPIPRHDTVYWYQQGPGQDPQFLISFYEKMQSDKGSIPDRFSAQQFSDYHSELNMSSLELGDSALYFCASSAGRGILELFFGSGTQLSVL.

The chain combines TRBV10-3 with TRBJ2-5, with 9 bases identical to TRBD2. CDR1 ENHRY and CDR2 SYGVKD come from the germline V gene. The trim removed 3 bases at V and 5 bases at J, leaving 7 bases unmatched. The CDR3 sequence is 15 residues long. The CDR3, as DNA: TGTGCCATCAGTGAAGGCGGGGGGGTTGAGGAGACCCAGTACTTC. Translating gives CAISEGGGVEETQYF.

The J gene is TRBJ2-7, the V gene TRBV27, with D possibly matching TRBD1 (5 bases). Germline loops: CDR1 MNHEY, CDR2 SMNVEV (reference sequence). The CDR3 is made up of 13 amino acids. Trimming shortened V by 10 bases and J by 0 bases, and 13 bases separated the two germline ends. The CDR3 DNA reads as TGTGCCACCGCCCGACAGAGCTCCTACGAGCAGTACTTC. Amino acids: CATARQSSYEQYF.

This chain links TRBV9 with TRBJ2-2; D remains unclear. The CDR3 covers 15 residues. With 4 bases removed from V and 0 bases from J, the gap between germline ends came to 10 bases. Germline lookup yields CDR1 SGDLS and CDR2 YYNGEE. The CDR3 spells CASSPFLSNTGELFF. DNA for the CDR3: TGTGCCAGCAGCCCCTTCCTATCGAACACCGGGGAGCTGTTTTTT.

CDR3 DNA sequence: TGCAGCGTTGAAGTGTCAGGTGGAAGAGGCTACACCTTC. Translated: CSVEVSGGRGYTF. The chain joins TRBV29-1 to TRBJ1-2; D not certain. The V end was cut by 1 base, the J end by 8 bases, with 14 bases between. The CDR3 has 13 amino acids. Looked up from germline, CDR1 is SQVTM and CDR2 is ANQGSEA.

The V and J genes are TRBV19 and TRBJ1-4, with no clear D. The V end was cut by 2 bases, the J end by 0 bases, with 4 bases between. The germline V gene has CDR1 LNHDA and CDR2 SQIVND (reference sequence). The CDR3 loop spans 14 amino acids. The CDR3 loop reads CASSIQATNEKLFF. The CDR3 coding sequence is TGTGCCAGTAGTATACAGGCAACTAATGAAAAACTGTTTTTT. Variable domain in full (rest from reference TRBV19 and TRBJ1-4): DGGITQSPKYLFRKEGQNVTLSCEQNLNHDAMYWYRQDPGQGLRLIYYSQIVNDFQKGDIAEGYSVSREKKESFPLTVTSAQKNPTAFYLCASSIQATNEKLFFGSGTQLSVL.

The chain uses TRBV7-9 and TRBJ2-3; 7 bases fit TRBD1. Losses at the gene ends were 5 bases for V and 6 bases for J; bases not matched to a gene: 8. Germline CDR1 reads SEHNR; CDR2 reads FQNEAQ (reference sequence). The CDR3 spans 14 residues. Written as DNA, the CDR3 is TGTGCCAGCAGCGTGACAGGGTTTCGGGATACGCAGTATTTT. The encoded protein is CASSVTGFRDTQYF.

The rearrangement links TRBV2 to TRBJ2-2; D not resolved. The CDR3 consists of 12 residues. The V and J ends lost 7 bases and 2 bases respectively, with 5 bases between them. Germline lookup yields CDR1 SNHLY and CDR2 FYNNEI. CDR3 in amino acids: CASIVNTGELFF. The CDR3 DNA reads as TGTGCCAGCATAGTAAACACCGGGGAGCTGTTTTTT.

This chain links TRBV30 with TRBJ1-6, with D possibly matching TRBD1 (6 bases). V dropped 0 bases and J dropped 9 bases, with 9 bases sitting between them. The germline V gene has CDR1 GTSNPN and CDR2 SVGIG (reference sequence). CDR3 size: 13 residues. CDR3 residues: CAWSVRGPSPLHF. DNA of the CDR3: TGTGCCTGGAGTGTCAGGGGCCCTTCACCCCTCCACTTT.

Worth noting for this clone: Other nucleotide sequences from this sample produce the same CDR3. The chain joins TRBV6-5 to TRBJ2-6, with TRBD2 as a possible D gene (6 bases). CDR1 and CDR2 from the germline V gene are MNHEY and SVGAGI. The ends were cut back, 2 bases at V and 4 bases at J, with 9 bases in the middle. CDR3 length: 15 residues. The CDR3 sequence: CASSYGGSGANVLTF. Written as DNA, the CDR3 is TGTGCCAGCAGTTACGGAGGGTCCGGGGCCAACGTCCTGACTTTC.

The V gene is TRBV19, the J gene TRBJ1-1, with D perhaps TRBD1 (6 bases). This CDR3 spans 14 amino acids. Trimming cost V 1 base and J 6 bases, with 12 bases left between them. Germline CDR1 LNHDA, CDR2 SQIVND (reference sequence). This chain's CDR3 is CASSIGGGWPEAFF. For the CDR3, the DNA is TGTGCCAGTAGTATAGGGGGGGGCTGGCCTGAAGCTTTCTTT.

This clone was seen repeatedly, ten times or more. CDR3 loop: CAWSRQGDYGYTF. The CDR3 DNA reads as TGTGCCTGGAGTAGACAGGGGGACTATGGCTACACCTTC. The chain employs TRBV30 and TRBJ1-2, with TRBD1 identical over 9 bases. CDR3 length equals 13 residues. Germline V gene sequence: CDR1 GTSNPN, CDR2 SVGIG (reference sequence). V lost 2 bases and J lost 3; bases outside the gene matches: 1.

Regarding this clone: At the DNA level, this CDR3 is encoded by other sequences in the same sample as well. The rearrangement joins TRBV29-1 to TRBJ1-1; 9 bases are shared with TRBD1. V shed 7 bases, J shed 1 base, and the junction held 4 bases outside the gene matches. Per the germline V gene, CDR1 is SQVTM and CDR2 is ANQGSEA. This CDR3 region has 13 residues. CDR3 sequence (DNA): TGCAGCGCCTCGACAGGGGGGAACACTGAAGCTTTCTTT. Protein product: CSASTGGNTEAFF.